This passage covers 7 T cell receptor beta chains from one sample sequenced in a study of T cells in Graves' hyperthyroidism and ophthalmopathy. Amplified TCR beta CDR3 regions came from RNA transcripts. With the HTBI primer set, the TCR CDR3 went through a first round of RT-PCR. MiXCR, run by TCRdb on the multiplex PCR reads, gives a single entry per CDR3 protein. This table holds 300,000 to 450,000 distinct CDR3 sequences, roughly 15% found once. The sample consisted of blood. These receptors originate from a woman aged 30 to 39 with Graves' ophthalmopathy.

This clonotype came up many times. The rearrangement links TRBV2 to TRBJ1-2; D perhaps matches TRBD1 (6 bases). The CDR3 has 15 residues. V lost 2 bases and J 3 bases, leaving 13 bases between the germline ends. Germline-derived CDR1 and CDR2 are SNHLY and FYNNEI. The CDR3 region is CASSERQGPYYGYTF. In nucleotides, the CDR3 is TGTGCCAGCAGTGAACGGCAGGGGCCCTACTATGGCTACACCTTC.

This clonotype has a handful of counts. The chain recombines TRBV7-9 with TRBJ2-2; 9 bases fit TRBD1. Germline CDR1 SEHNR, CDR2 FQNEAQ (reference sequence). This CDR3 contains 16 residues. V dropped 5 bases and J dropped 4; count of bases not matched to a gene: 8. In DNA form, the CDR3 reads TGTGCCAGCAGCGCTCCGGGACAGGGAGCCACCGGGGAGCTGTTTTTT. Its protein product is CASSAPGQGATGELFF.

For this clonotype: A much larger clone is a single base away; this may be a read error. V gene TRBV3-1 combines with J gene TRBJ1-1; D is perhaps TRBD1 (6 bases). The CDR3 is 14 amino acids. Per the germline V gene, CDR1 is LGHDT and CDR2 is YNNKEL (reference sequence). The CDR3 sequence: CARSHRTANTEAFF. Written as DNA, the CDR3 is TGTGCCAGGAGCCACAGGACAGCGAACACTGAAGCTTTCTTT.

This clonotype came up many times. The V and J genes are TRBV6-1 and TRBJ2-1; the D gene could be TRBD1 or TRBD2 (6 bases each). The CDR3 spans 15 residues. V lost 8 bases and J 1 base, leaving 15 bases between the germline ends. Germline loops: CDR1 MNHNS, CDR2 SASEGT. Written as DNA, the CDR3 is TGTGCCAGCGGACAGACTAGTAATTCCTACAATGAGCAGTTCTTC. It specifies CASGQTSNSYNEQFF.

This clonotype was observed at least ten times. The rearrangement joins TRBV27 to TRBJ1-4, with 9 bases that match TRBD1. Trimming took 5 bases from V and 1 from J; bases not matched to a gene: 5. Germline V gene data show CDR1 as MNHEY and CDR2 as SMNVEV (reference sequence). The CDR3 sequence is 16 residues long. CDR3 nucleotide sequence: TGTGCCAGCAGTCATAACAGGGGGCGAACTAATGAAAAACTGTTTTTT. Its translation: CASSHNRGRTNEKLFF. The whole variable domain, remainder taken from reference TRBV27 and TRBJ1-4, is EAQVTQNPRYLITVTGKKLTVTCSQNMNHEYMSWYRQDPGLGLRQIYYSMNVEVTDKGDVPEGYKVSRKEKRNFPLILESPSPNQTSLYFCASSHNRGRTNEKLFFGSGTQLSVL.

The gene calls are TRBV5-4 and TRBJ2-5; 7 nucleotides line up with TRBD2. Germline V gene lookup returns CDR1 SGHNT and CDR2 YYREEE (reference sequence). The V segment lost 4 bases and the J segment 1 base; nucleotides outside the gene matches: 1. This CDR3 has 13 residues. This CDR3 reads CASSRLAQETQYF. CDR3 in DNA: TGTGCCAGCAGCAGACTAGCCCAAGAGACCCAGTACTTC.

This clonotype appeared a few times. The chain is built from TRBV19 and TRBJ2-1; 7 bases fit TRBD1. The CDR3 covers 13 residues. V lost 7 bases to trimming and J lost 5 bases; unmatched junction nucleotides: 5. Germline loops: CDR1 LNHDA, CDR2 SQIVND (reference sequence). As DNA, the CDR3 is TGTGCCAGTAATAACAGGGGAAACAATGAGCAGTTCTTC. Translating gives CASNNRGNNEQFF.